The source of this T cell receptor beta chain is a study of OX40 agonist ivuxolimab in advanced cancers. Assay: immunoSEQ multiplex PCR; the TCRdb copy retains only in-frame clones and omits some. In the table there are under 85,000 clones, around 94% of which are singletons. Note on this clone: Its antigen is not identified.

Regarding the study as a whole: Partly responding patients at 0.1-3.0 mg/kg showed some of the smallest clonal expansion. What antigens the expanded peripheral T cells recognized was never established.

CDR1 and CDR2 from the germline V gene are LGHNA and YSLEER. After removal of 2 bases from V and 5 bases from J, the junction contained 19 bases not matched to a gene. CDR3 length equals 19 residues. The chain links TRBV4-3 to TRBJ2-7; 9 bases are a match to TRBD2. Sequencing used CD4+ or CD8+ T cells sorted from blood, obtained in a trial of the OX40 agonist ivuxolimab. The TCR comes from an adult with an advanced solid tumor such as melanoma, head and neck, liver or kidney cancer. The CDR3 is CASSQSLLLTSGLKNEQYF. In nucleotides, the CDR3 is TGCGCCAGCAGCCAAAGCCTTTTACTCACTAGCGGGCTCAAAAACGAGCAGTACTTC.